Sequencing of this T cell receptor beta chain was carried out in a study of blood T cell repertoires in COVID-19. Across the whole study: The origin of the acute and convalescent COVID-19 samples was the United States, Italy and Spain. Sources were T cells, B-cell-depleted T cells, or PBMCs; the material itself was cDNA or gDNA.

Authors' data handling: Estimates of nucleated cell counts were drawn from the amplification of reference gene primers. TCRdb's copy holds only in-frame clones and misses some; the assay was immunoSEQ multiplex PCR. For V, J and clone size, that table is used; D and trimming come from the DNA. The data hold roughly 130,000 clones, with roughly 84% observed a single time. V trimming: 4 bases; J trimming: 6 bases; junction bases outside the gene matches: 2. Germline V gives CDR1 KGHDR, CDR2 SFDVKD. This CDR3 region has 13 residues. The sequencing input was peripheral blood. The chain recombines TRBV24-1 with TRBJ2-1; the match to TRBD1 covers 7 bases. The source is a woman under 40 who had recovered from COVID-19. CDR3 region: CATSDTGVNEQFF. DNA for the CDR3: TGTGCCACCAGTGACACAGGGGTCAATGAGCAGTTCTTC.